This T cell receptor (beta chain) was recorded in a study of blood T cell repertoires in COVID-19. Study-wide background: PBMCs, B-cell-depleted T cells, or T cells were the source of the cDNA or gDNA that made up the material.

Authors' processing steps: The authors estimated nucleated cell counts from reference gene primer amplification. Generated by immunoSEQ multiplex PCR, the TCRdb table keeps only in-frame clones and is missing some. That table gives V, J and clone size, and the DNA gave D and trimming. This sample has tens of thousands of clones; roughly 83% occur once, and the top ten carry around 9.6%. Germline V gives CDR1 SGHRS, CDR2 YFSETQ. The CDR3 consists of 14 residues. Trimming at V came to 3 bases and at J to 7 bases, leaving 10 bases not matched to a gene. Seattle patients were enrolled while actively infected and followed longitudinally.

The chain has TRBV5-1 and TRBJ2-7; the match to TRBD1 covers 7 bases. The source material was peripheral blood. This receptor was taken from a man aged 30 to 45 with COVID-19, enrolled during active disease. CDR3 residues: CASSWTPGQKEQYF. The CDR3 coding sequence is TGCGCCAGCAGCTGGACCCCGGGACAGAAGGAGCAGTACTTC.